This T cell receptor beta chain was found in a study of blood T cell repertoires in COVID-19. Study details: Both acute and convalescent COVID-19 samples were obtained from the United States, Italy and Spain. PBMCs, B-cell-depleted T cells, or T cells provided the cDNA or gDNA that made up the material.

Authors' data handling: Amplification from reference gene primers served as the basis for estimated nucleated cell counts. Generated by immunoSEQ multiplex PCR, the TCRdb table keeps only in-frame clones and is missing some. V and J calls and clone size are given by that table; D and trimming were obtained from the DNA. The profile covers about 150,000 clones, with 75% to 90% appearing a single time and under 3% taken by the ten largest. The receptor was isolated from a woman aged 55-69 years with acute or convalescent COVID-19. The sequenced material came from peripheral blood.

The CDR3, as DNA: TGTGCCTGGAGTGTACGGGGTAGCGGGGTGTACAATGAGCAGTTCTTC. This sequence encodes CAWSVRGSGVYNEQFF. This chain connects TRBV30 to TRBJ2-1, with 8 nucleotides matching TRBD2. This CDR3 is 16 amino acids long. CDR1 GTSNPN and CDR2 SVGIG come from the germline V gene (reference sequence). The V segment lost 0 bases and the J segment 4 bases; nucleotides outside the gene matches: 8.